This is a list of T cell receptor beta chains from one sample in a study of blood T cell repertoires in COVID-19. Clones were read by immunoSEQ multiplex PCR, and TCRdb kept only the in-frame ones, dropping some. The sample has under 95,000 clones, about 83% seen once; the top ten hold 5.4%. Sequencing used peripheral blood. The receptors come from a man aged 60 to 69 with acute or convalescent COVID-19. The CDR3 runs from the conserved cysteine through the conserved F or W. The D gene is left open where the match is weak. Some rows mark clone size as missing; the rest say once, few, many or name a class of expanded clone.

j_call | d_call | v_call | clone_size | cdr3_nt | cdr3_aa
TRBJ1-2 | . | TRBV19 | . | TGTGCCAGTAGTATAGGGTTAGCTAACTATGGCTACACCTTC | CASSIGLANYGYTF
TRBJ2-7 | . | TRBV13 | . | TGTGCCAGCAGCTTAGGAGGGGTTCCCCACGAGCAGTACTTC | CASSLGGVPHEQYF
TRBJ1-2 | TRBD1 | TRBV7-2 | . | TGTGCCAGCAGCTTACAGGGGGCGAACTATGGCTACACCTTC | CASSLQGANYGYTF
TRBJ1-2 | TRBD1 | TRBV14 | . | TGTGCCAGCAGCCCCAATCGACAGGGGCCGGGCTATGGCTACACCTTC | CASSPNRQGPGYGYTF
TRBJ1-3 | . | TRBV28 | . | TGTGCCACCCTAAGGGGGTCCGGAAACACCATATATTTT | CATLRGSGNTIYF
TRBJ1-6 | TRBD1 | TRBV30 | once | TGTGCCTGGAGTCATTTTGGGACAGCGAATTCACCCCTCCACTTT | CAWSHFGTANSPLHF
TRBJ1-2 | . | TRBV3-1/TRBV3-2 | . | TGTGCCAGCAGCCCAGGTGGCGGCTACACCTTC | CASSPGGGYTF
TRBJ2-5 | TRBD2 | TRBV5-1 | . | TGCGCCAGCATCGGAGCGGCGGGGAGGGGGACCCAGTACTTC | CASIGAAGRGTQYF
TRBJ2-1 | TRBD2 | TRBV12-3/TRBV12-4 | . | TGTGCCAGCCTAGCGGGGGGCTACAATGAGCAGTTCTTC | CASLAGGYNEQFF
TRBJ1-1 | . | TRBV5-1 | . | TGCGCCAGCAGAGGCGCGGGAAACACTGAAGCTTTCTTT | CASRGAGNTEAFF
TRBJ1-6 | . | TRBV2 | . | TGTGCCAGCAGTGGAGGGGTCGCGGGGAATTCACCCCTCCACTTT | CASSGGVAGNSPLHF